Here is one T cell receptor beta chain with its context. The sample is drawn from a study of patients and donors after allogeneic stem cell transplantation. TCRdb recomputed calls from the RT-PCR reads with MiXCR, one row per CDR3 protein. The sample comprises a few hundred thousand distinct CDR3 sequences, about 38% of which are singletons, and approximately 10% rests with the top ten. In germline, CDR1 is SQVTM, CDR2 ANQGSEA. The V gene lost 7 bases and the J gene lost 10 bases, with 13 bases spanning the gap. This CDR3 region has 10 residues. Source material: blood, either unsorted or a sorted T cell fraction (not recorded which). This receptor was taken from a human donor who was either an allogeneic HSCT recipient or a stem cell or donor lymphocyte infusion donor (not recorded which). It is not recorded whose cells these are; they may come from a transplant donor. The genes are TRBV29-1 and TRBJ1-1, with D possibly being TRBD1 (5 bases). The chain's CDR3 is CSAEGKAAFF. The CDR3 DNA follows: TGCAGCGCGGAGGGGAAAGCAGCTTTCTTT.